These 6 T cell receptor beta chains were all obtained from the same sample, sequenced in a study of cytomegalovirus exposure and HLA in healthy donors. PCR involved 60 Vbeta and 13 Jbeta primers. The method was immunoSEQ multiplex PCR; TCRdb's version includes in-frame clones alone and lacks a portion of them. Of 200,000 to 250,000 clones in the sample, about 80% are singletons; the top ten hold around 2.9%. The specimen sequenced was PBMCs. All receptors come from a woman in her sixties in good health and CMV-seropositive.

V and J are TRBV5-6 and TRBJ2-5, with a weak D call TRBD1 (5 bases). The CDR3 contains 15 residues. The V end was cut by 0 bases, the J end by 5 bases, with 14 bases between. Germline V gives CDR1 SGHDT, CDR2 YYEEEE. CDR3 DNA sequence: TGTGCCAGCAGCTTGGAGGGGTTGGTATGGGAGACCCAGTACTTC. This gives the protein CASSLEGLVWETQYF.

This chain uses TRBV7-9 with TRBJ2-7; 8 nucleotides agree with TRBD1. After removal of 0 bases from V and 11 bases from J, the junction contained 9 bases not matched to a gene. Germline CDR1 reads SEHNR; CDR2 reads FQNEAQ (reference sequence). This CDR3 has 14 amino acids. The CDR3, as DNA: TGTGCCAGCAGCTTAGCGCGGGACAGGACGGCGGAGTACTTC. Protein sequence: CASSLARDRTAEYF.

This clone turned up a few times. The chain employs TRBV27 and TRBJ1-2; D possibly corresponds to TRBD1 (6 bases). CDR1 is MNHEY, CDR2 SMNVEV, per germline (reference sequence). The CDR3 consists of 14 residues. Trimming took 6 bases from V and 4 from J, leaving 15 bases between them. As DNA, the CDR3 is TGTGCCAGCAGATACAGGGAGGGGGGCTATGGCTACACCTTC. Its protein is CASRYREGGYGYTF.

CDR3 in amino acids: CASSVTFTGDNTQYF. The CDR3 DNA reads TGTGCCAGCAGCGTGACGTTTACAGGGGACAATACGCAGTATTTT. The V gene is TRBV11-2, the J gene TRBJ2-3; TRBD1 agrees at 7 bases. The CDR3 length is 15 residues. Unmatched junction bases numbered 12, after V lost 5 bases and J lost 7 bases. The V gene's germline CDR1 is SGHAT and CDR2 FQNNGV.

The chain recombines TRBV30 with TRBJ1-5; D unresolved. This CDR3 has 14 amino acids. V shed 0 bases and J shed 3 bases, with 9 bases lying between them. The germline V gene encodes CDR1 GTSNPN and CDR2 SVGIG (reference sequence). DNA of the CDR3: TGTGCCTGGAGTGTACTAGGGTACAATCAGCCCCAGCATTTT. Its protein is CAWSVLGYNQPQHF. The full variable domain, with the rest looked up from reference TRBV30 and TRBJ1-5, is SQTIHQWPATLVQPVGSPLSLECTVEGTSNPNLYWYRQAAGRGLQLLFYSVGIGQISSEVPQNLSASRPQDRQFILSSKKLLLSDSGFYLCAWSVLGYNQPQHFGDGTRLSIL.

The CDR3 sequence is CASSPPGTEWTQYF. The CDR3 DNA reads TGTGCCAGTAGTCCCCCCGGGACAGAATGGACCCAGTACTTC. The chain links TRBV19 to TRBJ2-5; 7 bases are shared with TRBD1. V lost 5 bases to trimming and J lost 7 bases; unmatched junction nucleotides: 10. CDR1 and CDR2 from the germline V gene are LNHDA and SQIVND (reference sequence). The CDR3 has 14 residues.